Below, 18 T cell receptor beta chains from the same sample are listed, as sequenced in a study of T cells in tuberculosis. Here immunoSEQ multiplex PCR was the method, and the copy in TCRdb shows in-frame clones only, minus some. The sample carries more than 35,000 clones, over 90% recorded once. The specimen was PBMCs. These receptors were taken from a donor between 10 and 35 years old with latent tuberculosis or without tuberculosis infection.

The chain links TRBV7-2 to TRBJ1-1; possibly TRBD1 for D (6 bases). This CDR3 has 13 amino acids. Germline assignment: CDR1 SGHTA and CDR2 FQGNSA. V was cut by 3 bases and J by 1 base, with 6 bases left in between. The CDR3 here is CASSLTGNTEAFF. The CDR3 DNA follows: TGTGCCAGCAGCTTGACAGGGAACACTGAAGCTTTCTTT.

This chain joins TRBV19 and TRBJ1-5, with a possible D match to TRBD1 (6 bases). CDR1 and CDR2 from the germline V gene are LNHDA and SQIVND (reference sequence). V gave up 5 bases and J gave up 7 bases, with 18 bases separating them. The CDR3 has 15 amino acids. CDR3 protein: CASSPTGGAGQPQHF. The DNA of the CDR3 is TGTGCCAGTAGTCCAACGGGGGGCGCGGGACAGCCCCAGCATTTT.

The chain couples TRBV19 to TRBJ2-1; 7 positions match TRBD2. The V gene end was trimmed by 8 bases and the J gene end by 0 bases; junction bases not matched to a gene: 4. CDR3 size: 14 residues. Germline-derived CDR1 and CDR2 are LNHDA and SQIVND (reference sequence). The CDR3 DNA reads as TGTGCCAGTGACGGCGGGAGCTCCTACAATGAGCAGTTCTTC. It encodes CASDGGSSYNEQFF.

The genes are TRBV5-4 and TRBJ2-5; no firm D call. The CDR3 is 13 amino acids. The V end lost 6 bases, the J end lost 2 bases, and 11 bases lay between the germline ends. Germline CDR1 is SGHNT and CDR2 is YYREEE (reference sequence). The CDR3 DNA reads as TGTGCCAGCAACTCCCCCCTTCAAGAGACCCAGTACTTC. It specifies CASNSPLQETQYF.

Regarding this clone: Sequence at one end of the junction differs from germline and may be a read error. The V gene is TRBV14, the J gene TRBJ2-3; 7 bases agree with TRBD1. Per the germline V gene, CDR1 is SGHDN and CDR2 is FVKESK. This CDR3 contains 16 residues. As DNA, the CDR3 is TGTGGCAGCAGCCAAGAAGGGGACAGCCCTTTCTCTACGCAGTATTTT. This gives the protein CGSSQEGDSPFSTQYF.

This CDR3 is CAWRAGNYGYTF. The CDR3 DNA reads as TGTGCCTGGAGGGCAGGAAACTATGGCTACACCTTC. This chain joins TRBV30 and TRBJ1-2; D remains unclear. V was cut by 3 bases and J by 2 bases, with 7 bases left in between. The length of the CDR3 is 12 residues. The germline V gene has CDR1 GTSNPN and CDR2 SVGIG (reference sequence). Together with reference TRBV30 and TRBJ1-2, the CDR3 gives the full variable domain: SQTIHQWPATLVQPVGSPLSLECTVEGTSNPNLYWYRQAAGRGLQLLFYSVGIGQISSEVPQNLSASRPQDRQFILSSKKLLLSDSGFYLCAWRAGNYGYTFGSGTRLTVV.

The rearrangement joins TRBV29-1 to TRBJ2-3; TRBD2 is a possible D gene (6 bases). The CDR3 extends over 15 amino acids. In germline, CDR1 is SQVTM, CDR2 ANQGSEA. Deletions cut 4 bases from V and 4 bases from J, with 18 bases between. This CDR3 is CSVGGEVGWADTQYF. In nucleotides, the CDR3 is TGCAGCGTTGGGGGGGAAGTGGGATGGGCAGATACGCAGTATTTT.

The chain uses TRBV10-3 and TRBJ2-1; D is perhaps TRBD2 (6 bases). CDR1 is ENHRY, CDR2 SYGVKD, per germline. The CDR3 contains 14 residues. V lost 9 bases and J lost 1, with 13 bases in between. CDR3 bases: TGTGCCATACTGGCGGGGTCGTCCTACAATGAGCAGTTCTTC. Its translation is CAILAGSSYNEQFF.

The gene calls are TRBV5-4 and TRBJ2-7; TRBD2 agrees at 13 bases. Germline-derived CDR1 and CDR2 are SGHNT and YYREEE (reference sequence). The CDR3 is 15 amino acids. V lost 1 base and J lost 7; bases outside the gene matches: 5. CDR3 DNA sequence: TGTGCCAGCAGCTTGACGGGACTAGCGGGACGGGAGCAGTACTTC. Residues: CASSLTGLAGREQYF.

The V gene is TRBV6-4, the J gene TRBJ1-5, with a tentative D call TRBD1 (6 bases). Between the trimmed V and J ends, which lost 3 bases and 5 bases, there was a span of 8 bases. This CDR3 has 13 residues. Per germline, CDR1 MRHNA and CDR2 SNTAGT. CDR3 loop: CASSEEGDQPQHF. In DNA, the CDR3 is TGTGCCAGCAGTGAAGAGGGGGATCAGCCCCAGCATTTT.

V is TRBV30 and J is TRBJ1-5; 7 nucleotides agree with TRBD1. Germline CDR1 is GTSNPN and CDR2 is SVGIG (reference sequence). V dropped 0 bases and J dropped 0; count of bases not matched to a gene: 11. The CDR3 consists of 18 residues. The CDR3 nucleotides read TGTGCCTGGAGTGTGACCCGGGACAGACTTTATAGCAATCAGCCCCAGCATTTT. Protein product: CAWSVTRDRLYSNQPQHF.

The chain has TRBV7-9 and TRBJ2-3; a possible D gene is TRBD2 (6 bases). V was clipped by 4 bases and J by 8 bases, with 22 bases between them. CDR3 length: 16 residues. CDR1 is SEHNR, CDR2 FQNEAQ, per germline (reference sequence). The CDR3 DNA reads as TGTGCCAGCAGCTCGACCGGGACTCGAGCCCCGGGTACGCAGTATTTT. It codes for CASSSTGTRAPGTQYF.

This chain joins TRBV5-1 and TRBJ2-3; D not certain. CDR3 length: 15 amino acids. Between the trimmed V and J ends, which lost 3 bases and 2 bases, there was a span of 13 bases. The germline CDR1 and CDR2 sequences are SGHRS and YFSETQ. CDR3: CASSWANPDTDTQYF. The CDR3 region has the DNA TGCGCCAGCAGCTGGGCGAACCCAGACACAGATACGCAGTATTTT.

The chain is built from TRBV11-2 and TRBJ1-4; D unclear. V was shortened by 0 bases and J by 4 bases, with 9 bases between the two germline ends. The CDR3 is 15 amino acids. Germline assignment: CDR1 SGHAT and CDR2 FQNNGV. CDR3 loop: CASSLDRTLNEKLFF. As DNA, the CDR3 is TGTGCCAGCAGCTTAGATAGGACTCTTAATGAAAAACTGTTTTTT.

The genes are TRBV2 and TRBJ2-7; D gene unclear. Germline V lookup: CDR1 SNHLY, CDR2 FYNNEI. The length of the CDR3 is 15 residues. Trimming shortened V by 3 bases and J by 3 bases, and 15 bases separated the two germline ends. CDR3 sequence: CASSEAAGYDYEQYF. The DNA of the CDR3 is TGTGCCAGCAGTGAGGCTGCAGGATATGACTACGAGCAGTACTTC.

This sequence joins TRBV5-1 and TRBJ2-2; 8 bases agree with TRBD1. V lost 6 bases to trimming and J lost 6 bases; unmatched junction nucleotides: 7. Germline CDR1 is SGHRS and CDR2 is YFSETQ. The CDR3 contains 14 residues. CDR3 region: CASTSDRVSGELFF. DNA for the CDR3: TGCGCCAGCACATCGGACAGGGTATCCGGGGAGCTGTTTTTT.

The chain is built from TRBV20-1 and TRBJ1-1; D remains ambiguous. CDR3 length: 11 amino acids. CDR1 and CDR2 (germline): DFQATT, SNEGSKA (reference sequence). The germline V and J ends were trimmed by 7 bases and 0 bases, with 6 bases remaining between them. DNA for the CDR3: TGCAGTGGCTATTTGAACACTGAAGCTTTCTTT. Protein: CSGYLNTEAFF.

This chain links TRBV5-4 with TRBJ1-2; 7 bases are a match to TRBD1. The germline V gene has CDR1 SGHNT and CDR2 YYREEE (reference sequence). The junction had 8 bases not matched to a gene; V was cut back by 5 bases and J by 4 bases. This CDR3 has 14 residues. CDR3 DNA: TGTGCCAGCAGACCCGGACAGGTCCCCTATGGCTACACCTTC. Its translation is CASRPGQVPYGYTF.